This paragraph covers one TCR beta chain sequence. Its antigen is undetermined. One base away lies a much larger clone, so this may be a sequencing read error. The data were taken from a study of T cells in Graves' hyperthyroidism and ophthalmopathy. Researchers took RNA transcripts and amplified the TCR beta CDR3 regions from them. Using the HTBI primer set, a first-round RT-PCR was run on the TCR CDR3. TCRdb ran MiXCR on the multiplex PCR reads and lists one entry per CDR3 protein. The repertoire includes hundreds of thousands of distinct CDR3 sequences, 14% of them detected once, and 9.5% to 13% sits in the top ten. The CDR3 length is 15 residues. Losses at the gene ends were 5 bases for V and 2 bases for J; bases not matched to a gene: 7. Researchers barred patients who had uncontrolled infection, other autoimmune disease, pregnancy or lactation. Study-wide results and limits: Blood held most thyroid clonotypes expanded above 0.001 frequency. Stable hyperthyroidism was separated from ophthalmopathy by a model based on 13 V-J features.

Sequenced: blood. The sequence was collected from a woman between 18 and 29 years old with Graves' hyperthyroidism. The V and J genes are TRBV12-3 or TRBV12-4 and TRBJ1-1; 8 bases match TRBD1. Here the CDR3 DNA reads TGTGCCAGCAGTCGACAGGGGACAATCAACACTGAAGCTTTCTTT. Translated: CASSRQGTINTEAFF.